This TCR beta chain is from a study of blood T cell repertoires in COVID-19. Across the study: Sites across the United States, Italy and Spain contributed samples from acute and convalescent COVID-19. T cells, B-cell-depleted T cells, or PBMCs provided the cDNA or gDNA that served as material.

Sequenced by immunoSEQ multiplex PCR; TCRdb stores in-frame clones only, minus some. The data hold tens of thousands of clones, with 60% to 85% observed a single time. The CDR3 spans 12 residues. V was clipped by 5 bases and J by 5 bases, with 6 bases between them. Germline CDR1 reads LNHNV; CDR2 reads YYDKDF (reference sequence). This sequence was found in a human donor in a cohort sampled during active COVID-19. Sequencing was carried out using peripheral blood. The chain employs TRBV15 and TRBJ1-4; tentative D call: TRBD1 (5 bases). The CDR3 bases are TGTGCCACCAGCTGGGGCAATGAAAAACTGTTTTTT. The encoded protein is CATSWGNEKLFF.